The next 8 T cell receptor beta chains were all read from a single sample in a study of PD-L1 blockade in urothelial cancer. Some clones are missing from TCRdb's copy, which holds only in-frame ones; the method was immunoSEQ multiplex PCR. Here the sample spans 45,000 to 50,000 clones, 88% being singletons. The sequenced sample was PBMCs, obtained around atezolizumab (anti-PD-L1) treatment. The receptors were sampled from an elderly man with urothelial cancer.

V is TRBV7-2 and J is TRBJ2-5; D is possibly TRBD1 (7 bases). V shed 6 bases and J shed 4 bases, with 12 bases lying between them. Germline V gene data show CDR1 as SGHTA and CDR2 as FQGNSA. The CDR3 loop spans 13 amino acids. CDR3 DNA sequence: TGTGCCAGCAGTTACAGGGGAGGAGAGACCCAGTACTTC. Its protein is CASSYRGGETQYF.

J is TRBJ1-2 and V is TRBV15, with a weak D call TRBD1 (5 bases). V was pared by 0 bases and J by 4 bases, with 12 bases between. The CDR3 is 15 amino acids. CDR1 is LNHNV and CDR2 is YYDKDF in the germline V gene (reference sequence). CDR3 coding DNA: TGTGCCACCAGCAGAGAGGGAACAGGCAGCTATGGCTACACCTTC. Its protein product is CATSREGTGSYGYTF. The whole variable domain, remainder taken from reference TRBV15 and TRBJ1-2, is DAMVIQNPRYQVTQFGKPVTLSCSQTLNHNVMYWYQQKSSQAPKLLFHYYDKDFNNEADTPDNFQSRRPNTSFCFLDIRSPGLGDTAMYLCATSREGTGSYGYTFGSGTRLTVV.

The V gene is TRBV27, the J gene TRBJ2-3, with 10 bases identical to TRBD2. The germline CDR1 and CDR2 sequences are MNHEY and SMNVEV (reference sequence). The J segment lost 0 bases and the V segment lost 5 bases, leaving 5 bases of the junction unmatched. The CDR3 consists of 16 residues. This CDR3 is CASSTRTSGSTDTQYF. CDR3 DNA: TGTGCCAGCAGTACACGGACTAGCGGTAGCACAGATACGCAGTATTTT.

The CDR3: CASSTGLAGLYNEQFF. CDR3 DNA sequence: TGTGCCAGCAGCACCGGACTAGCGGGCCTTTACAATGAGCAGTTCTTC. V gene TRBV5-4 combines with J gene TRBJ2-1; 11 nucleotides match TRBD2. The junction had 7 bases not matched to a gene; V was cut back by 4 bases and J by 4 bases. The germline gives CDR1 SGHNT, CDR2 YYREEE (reference sequence). This CDR3 has 16 amino acids.

The chain couples TRBV7-2 to TRBJ2-7; D unclear. Looked up from germline, CDR1 is SGHTA and CDR2 is FQGNSA. Trimming took 4 bases from V and 4 from J, leaving 14 bases between them. The CDR3 totals 14 residues. CDR3 DNA: TGTGCCAGCAGCTCCCAAGCCGGTATATACGAGCAGTACTTC. Translating it yields CASSSQAGIYEQYF. The entire variable domain, with the rest obtained from reference TRBV7-2 and TRBJ2-7, is as follows: GAGVSQSPSNKVTEKGKDVELRCDPISGHTALYWYRQSLGQGLEFLIYFQGNSAPDKSGLPSDRFSAERTGGSVSTLTIQRTQQEDSAVYLCASSSQAGIYEQYFGPGTRLTVT.

J is TRBJ2-1 and V is TRBV7-2; no clear D gene. The CDR3 has 13 residues. CDR1 is SGHTA and CDR2 is FQGNSA in the germline V gene. With 2 bases removed from V and 6 bases from J, the gap between germline ends came to 8 bases. CDR3 loop: CASSLSITNEQFF. The CDR3 DNA reads TGTGCCAGCAGCTTAAGCATAACCAATGAGCAGTTCTTC.

This sequence joins TRBV6-6 and TRBJ2-1, with 8 positions matching TRBD1. V trimming: 6 bases; J trimming: 7 bases; junction bases outside the gene matches: 11. The CDR3 has 15 amino acids. From germline, CDR1 is MNHNY and CDR2 SVGAGI (reference sequence). This CDR3 is CASSTFQGAHNEQFF. The CDR3 DNA reads TGTGCCAGCAGCACTTTCCAGGGGGCGCATAATGAGCAGTTCTTC.

The rearrangement links TRBV10-3 to TRBJ2-1; TRBD2 might be the D (7 bases). Trimming cost V 5 bases and J 6 bases, with 17 bases left between them. Germline values: CDR1 ENHRY, CDR2 SYGVKD. The CDR3 has 15 residues. The CDR3 region is CAISRGGGPINEQFF. The CDR3 coding sequence is TGTGCCATCAGTAGGGGGGGAGGGCCAATCAATGAGCAGTTCTTC.